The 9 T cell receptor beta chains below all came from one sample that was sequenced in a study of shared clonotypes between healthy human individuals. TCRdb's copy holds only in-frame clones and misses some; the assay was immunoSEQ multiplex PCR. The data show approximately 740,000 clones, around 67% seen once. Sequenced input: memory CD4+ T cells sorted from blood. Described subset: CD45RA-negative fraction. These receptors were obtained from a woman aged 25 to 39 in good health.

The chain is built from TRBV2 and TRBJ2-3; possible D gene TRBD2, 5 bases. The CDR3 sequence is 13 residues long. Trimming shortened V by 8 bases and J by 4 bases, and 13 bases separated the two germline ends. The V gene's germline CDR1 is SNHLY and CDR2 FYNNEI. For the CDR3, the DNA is TGTGCCAGCGGGAGAGGTGTGCCAGATACGCAGTATTTT. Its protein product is CASGRGVPDTQYF.

CDR3 DNA: TGCGCCAGCAGCTTGGGGGCGGTAATGAACACTGAAGCTTTCTTT. Protein sequence: CASSLGAVMNTEAFF. The V gene is TRBV5-1, the J gene TRBJ1-1; D is uncertain. CDR3 length: 15 residues. V lost 0 bases and J 0 bases, leaving 9 bases between the germline ends. Germline V lookup: CDR1 SGHRS, CDR2 YFSETQ.

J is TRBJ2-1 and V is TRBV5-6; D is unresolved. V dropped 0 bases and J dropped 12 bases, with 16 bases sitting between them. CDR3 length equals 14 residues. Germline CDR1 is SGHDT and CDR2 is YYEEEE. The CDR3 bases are TGTGCCAGCAGCTTGGCAAGTAGGGCAATAGGGCAGTTCTTC. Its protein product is CASSLASRAIGQFF.

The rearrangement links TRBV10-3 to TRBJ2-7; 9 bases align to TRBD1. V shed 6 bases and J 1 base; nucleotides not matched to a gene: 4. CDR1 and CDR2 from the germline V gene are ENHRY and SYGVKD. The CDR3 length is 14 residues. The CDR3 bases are TGTGCCATCAGGGCGGGACAGGGTTCCTACGAGCAGTACTTC. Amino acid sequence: CAIRAGQGSYEQYF.

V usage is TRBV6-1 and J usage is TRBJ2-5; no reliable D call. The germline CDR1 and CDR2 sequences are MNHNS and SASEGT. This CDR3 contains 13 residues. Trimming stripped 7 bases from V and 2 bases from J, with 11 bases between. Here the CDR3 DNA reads TGTGCCAGCAAACCGAACAGTCAAGAGACCCAGTACTTC. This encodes CASKPNSQETQYF.

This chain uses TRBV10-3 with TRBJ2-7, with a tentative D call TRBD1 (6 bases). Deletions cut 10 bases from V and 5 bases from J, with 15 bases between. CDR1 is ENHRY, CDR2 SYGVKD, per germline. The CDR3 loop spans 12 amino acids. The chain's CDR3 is CATQGKFHEQYF. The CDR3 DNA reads TGTGCCACGCAGGGGAAATTCCACGAGCAGTACTTC.

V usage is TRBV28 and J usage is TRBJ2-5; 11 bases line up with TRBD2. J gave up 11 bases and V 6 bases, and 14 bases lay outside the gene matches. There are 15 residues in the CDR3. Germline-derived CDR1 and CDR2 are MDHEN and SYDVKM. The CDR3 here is CASSYTSGSLGEQYF. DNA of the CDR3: TGTGCCAGCAGCTATACTAGCGGGAGCCTGGGTGAGCAGTACTTC.

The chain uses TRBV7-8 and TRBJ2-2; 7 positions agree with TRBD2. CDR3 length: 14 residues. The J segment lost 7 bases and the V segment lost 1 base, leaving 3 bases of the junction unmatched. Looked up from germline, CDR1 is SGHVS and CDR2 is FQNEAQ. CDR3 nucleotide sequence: TGTGCCAGCAGCTTAGACGGGGGGAGCGGGGAGCTGTTTTTT. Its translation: CASSLDGGSGELFF.

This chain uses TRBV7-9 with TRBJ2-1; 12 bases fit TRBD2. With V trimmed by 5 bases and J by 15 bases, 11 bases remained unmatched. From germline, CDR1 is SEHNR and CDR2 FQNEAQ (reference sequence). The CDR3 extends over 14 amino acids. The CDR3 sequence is CASSRASTSGRLFF. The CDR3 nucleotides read TGTGCCAGCAGCAGGGCCTCTACTAGCGGGAGGCTGTTCTTC. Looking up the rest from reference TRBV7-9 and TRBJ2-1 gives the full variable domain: DTGVSQNPRHKITKRGQNVTFRCDPISEHNRLYWYRQTLGQGPEFLTYFQNEAQLEKSRLLSDRFSAERPKGSFSTLEIQRTEQGDSAMYLCASSRASTSGRLFFGPGTRLTVL.